Listed below are T cell receptor beta chains from one sample, sequenced in a study of T cells in Graves' hyperthyroidism and ophthalmopathy. Each CDR3 protein gets one entry after TCRdb re-called the multiplex PCR reads with MiXCR. Of 300,000 or so distinct CDR3 sequences listed, about 20% were seen once; the top ten hold around 50%. Sample: blood. All receptors come from a woman in her forties or fifties with Graves' hyperthyroidism. Each CDR3 is given with its conserved first and last residue. Each record gives: J gene, D gene, V gene, clone size, CDR3 DNA, CDR3 protein. The D gene is left open where the match is weak. Size values are once, few and many counts, or a class for expanded clones, and some rows have none.

>TRBJ2-7|.|TRBV5-8|.
TGTGCCAGCAGCCACGCCGGGGGAGCTCCTTACGAGCAGTACTTC
CASSHAGGAPYEQYF
>TRBJ2-1|.|TRBV28|many
TGTGCCAGCAGTTTAGGGGGATTGATACAGGGCAATGAGCAGTTCTTC
CASSLGGLIQGNEQFF
>TRBJ2-7|TRBD1|TRBV7-3|many
TGTGCCAGCAGCTTAACGGGACAGGTCACCGACGAGCAGTACTTC
CASSLTGQVTDEQYF
>TRBJ2-1|TRBD2|TRBV24-1|.
TGTGCCACCAGTGATGCGACTAGCGGGACTTGGGATGAGCAGTTCTTC
CATSDATSGTWDEQFF
>TRBJ1-2|TRBD1|TRBV7-6|many
TGTGCCAGCAGCCCCAGGACAGGGGAAAAGGGTGGCTACACCTTC
CASSPRTGEKGGYTF
>TRBJ2-3|TRBD1|TRBV29-1|few
TGCAGCGGCGGCGGCCGGGACAGAGGAGATACGCAGTATTTT
CSGGGRDRGDTQYF
>TRBJ1-6|.|TRBV6-1|few
TGTGCCGGGGTGGGGGGGAATTTCTATAATTCACCCCTCCACTTT
CAGVGGNFYNSPLHF
>TRBJ1-5|.|TRBV6-1|many
TGTGCCAGCAGGCAATGGGGCAGGGAGTTGGGGTCAAGCAATCAGCCCCAGCATTTT
CASRQWGRELGSSNQPQHF
>TRBJ2-4|.|TRBV27|many
TGTGCCAGCAGTTCCCCTCGAGAAGCCAAAAACATTCAGTACTTC
CASSSPREAKNIQYF
>TRBJ2-5|.|TRBV20-1|.
TGCAGTGCTACTGGGCAGGGGACGGCAGAGACCCAGTACTTC
CSATGQGTAETQYF
>TRBJ2-1|.|TRBV6-2/TRBV6-3|.
TGTGCCAGCAGCCCGGAGGGCGGGGACCCGTACAATGAGCAGTTCTTC
CASSPEGGDPYNEQFF
>TRBJ1-6|.|TRBV30|.
TGTGCCTGGAGTGTACCAAGGGGATCCCTCCACTTT
CAWSVPRGSLHF
>TRBJ1-6|.|TRBV19|.
TGTGCCAGTATCGGGGCCAATAATTCACCCCTCCACTTT
CASIGANNSPLHF
>TRBJ2-3|TRBD1|TRBV10-1|many
TGCGCCAGCAGCCCGACAGGGGACGGCACAGATACGCAGTATTTT
CASSPTGDGTDTQYF
>TRBJ2-3|TRBD1|TRBV7-6|.
TGTGCCAGCAGCTTCGGGACAGACCACACAGATACGCAGTATTTT
CASSFGTDHTDTQYF
>TRBJ1-3|.|TRBV11-1|few
TGTGCCAGCAGCCGCGATAAAAGGCCTGGAAACACCATATATTTT
CASSRDKRPGNTIYF
>TRBJ2-1|.|TRBV7-2|.
TGTGCCAGCAGCAATCTAGCAAGCTCCTACAATGAGCAGTTCTTC
CASSNLASSYNEQFF
>TRBJ1-5|.|TRBV6-4|.
TGTGCCAGCAGTGTGTCGGGTCCCCGGGCCATCCGTAATCAGCCCCAGCATTTT
CASSVSGPRAIRNQPQHF
>TRBJ1-1|.|TRBV20-1|few
TGCTCCCTTAGCCCGGGGAACACTGAAGCTTTCTTT
CSLSPGNTEAFF
>TRBJ2-1|.|TRBV5-1|.
TGCGCCAGCAGCCCCATGGGCGGACCCAATGAGCAGTTCTTC
CASSPMGGPNEQFF
>TRBJ1-4|.|TRBV7-8|many
TGTGCCAGCAGCTTGAGTCCCGAAAAACTGTTTTTT
CASSLSPEKLFF
>TRBJ1-6|.|TRBV11-2|many
TGTGCCAGCAGCCCAGTAAAGGGCGCGCTAAATAATTCACCCCTCCACTTT
CASSPVKGALNNSPLHF
>TRBJ2-1|.|TRBV5-1|many
TGCGCCAGCAGCTTGGGACTTCCCAATGAGCAGTTCTTC
CASSLGLPNEQFF
>TRBJ2-2|.|TRBV12-3/TRBV12-4|.
TGTGCCAGCAGTTTGAGCGGAGGATACACCGGGGAGCTGTTTTTT
CASSLSGGYTGELFF
>TRBJ2-7|.|TRBV28|many
TGTGCCAGCAGTCTGAGGGCACCCTACGAGCAGTACTTC
CASSLRAPYEQYF
>TRBJ1-1|TRBD1|TRBV19|few
TGTGCCAGTATGTCAGGGGGCTCGAACACTGAAGCTTTCTTT
CASMSGGSNTEAFF
>TRBJ2-3|.|TRBV24-1|.
TGTGCCACCAGTGATGACATGATCGGAGATACGCAGTATTTT
CATSDDMIGDTQYF
>TRBJ2-3|.|TRBV2|many
TGTGCCAGCAGTGAAGCGCTTCGGGGCAGCACAGATACGCAGTATTTT
CASSEALRGSTDTQYF
>TRBJ2-2|.|TRBV5-1|.
TGCGCCAGCAGCTTGTTGCCCAACACCGGGGAGCTGTTTTTT
CASSLLPNTGELFF
>TRBJ1-6|TRBD1|TRBV5-1|few
TGCGCCAGCAGCTTGGATGGACAGGGAACTTCACCCCTCCACTTT
CASSLDGQGTSPLHF
>TRBJ1-2|.|TRBV13|.
TGTGCCAGCAGCCCCTCCGTTACCTATGGCTACACCTTC
CASSPSVTYGYTF
>TRBJ2-1|.|TRBV11-3|many
TGTGCCAGCAGCCCCGGCGGGCTAGACGATGAGCAGTTCTTC
CASSPGGLDDEQFF
>TRBJ2-7|TRBD2|TRBV7-8|.
TGTGCCAGCAGCTTAGAGGGACTAGTGTCGAACGAGCAGTACTTC
CASSLEGLVSNEQYF
>TRBJ2-3|.|TRBV12-3/TRBV12-4|few
TGTGCCAGCACCGACCTGGGGGGCCAAGCGGGATTCACAGATACGCAGTATTTT
CASTDLGGQAGFTDTQYF
>TRBJ2-5|TRBD1|TRBV20-1|.
TGCAGTGCTACCGCCCGGGACAGAGCTTTAGAGACCCAGTACTTC
CSATARDRALETQYF
>TRBJ1-1|.|TRBV19|.
TGTGCCAGCATAAGTACACTCGCGAACACTGAAGCTTTCTTT
CASISTLANTEAFF
>TRBJ1-4|TRBD1|TRBV2|many
TGTGCCAGCAGGACAGGGCCCGGTGAAAAACTGTTTTTT
CASRTGPGEKLFF
>TRBJ2-7|TRBD1|TRBV15|.
TGTGCCGCCGGGACAGGGGGCAACGAGCAGTACTTC
CAAGTGGNEQYF
>TRBJ1-5|TRBD1|TRBV7-9|.
TGTGCCAGCAGTTCAGACAGGGAAGGAGGTGAGCCCCAGCATTTT
CASSSDREGGEPQHF
>TRBJ2-2|TRBD2|TRBV20-1|.
TGCAGTGCTCCCGTTAGGGAGGGCTCGAACACCGGGGAGCTGTTTTTT
CSAPVREGSNTGELFF
>TRBJ2-2|.|TRBV20-1|.
TGCAGTGCTAGCGGGAACACCGGGGAGCTGTTTTTT
CSASGNTGELFF
>TRBJ2-5|.|TRBV11-2|.
TGTGCCAGCAGCTTAGATTCCGACCGGGACCCTTTTGTAGAGACCCAGTACTTC
CASSLDSDRDPFVETQYF
>TRBJ1-4|.|TRBV6-6|.
TGTGCCAGCAGTTACTACGACGGCCCTAATGAAAAACTGTTTTTT
CASSYYDGPNEKLFF
>TRBJ2-2|.|TRBV24-1|.
TGTGCCACCTCCTCATTTGGGGCGGAGGGCACCGGGGAGCTGTTTTTT
CATSSFGAEGTGELFF
>TRBJ2-1|TRBD2|TRBV20-1|many
TGCAGTGCTAGACGTCCCTGGACTAGCGACAATGAGCAGTTCTTC
CSARRPWTSDNEQFF